This T cell receptor beta chain was identified during a study of radiation and T cells in renal cell carcinoma. Study in general: Nephrectomy followed 15 Gy stereotactic body radiation by 4 weeks.

The CDR3 covers 15 residues. In germline, CDR1 is SGDLS, CDR2 YYNGEE. V lost 0 bases and J 2 bases, leaving 9 bases between the germline ends. The time point was: blood 2 weeks post-SBRT. Treatment indicated: 15 Gy SBRT to primary tumor, nephrectomy 4 weeks later. This clone appeared many times. Measured with immunoSEQ multiplex PCR; TCRdb has only the in-frame clones, and not every one. The sample records about 120,000 clones, around 81% being singletons. The chain has TRBV9 and TRBJ1-5, with unresolved D. This clonotype was sampled from a man in his fifties with renal cell carcinoma. The input for sequencing was blood, taken from a patient whose treatment included radiotherapy and nephrectomy. The CDR3 DNA is TGTGCCAGCAGCGTAGGGACGGTAGGCAATCAGCCCCAGCATTTT. Translated: CASSVGTVGNQPQHF.